The T cell receptor (beta chain) under discussion was sequenced for a study of T-cell reconstitution after alpha-beta-depleted transplantation in children. Study-wide points: Newly made T cells mostly supplied T-cell counts and diversity one year after transplant.

TCRbeta library preparation incorporated unique molecular identifiers. TCRdb re-analysed the PCR reads in MiXCR, keeping a single row per CDR3 protein. This sample has 190,000 or so distinct CDR3 sequences, with just under 6.5% found just once. The length of the CDR3 is 14 residues. CDR1 is LGHDT, CDR2 YNNKEL, per germline (reference sequence). The V segment lost 3 bases and the J segment 3 bases; nucleotides outside the gene matches: 2. In this sample, this clonotype turned up many times. Its target is not known. This chain joins TRBV3-1 and TRBJ2-7; 10 bases map to TRBD2. This receptor was obtained from a girl less than two years old with combined immunodeficiency, due to receive a stem cell transplant. The sample consisted of PBMCs, taken before TCRalphabeta/CD19-depleted stem cell transplant. CDR3 in amino acids: CASSHGTSVYEQYF. CDR3 DNA: TGTGCCAGCAGCCATGGGACTAGCGTCTACGAGCAGTACTTC.